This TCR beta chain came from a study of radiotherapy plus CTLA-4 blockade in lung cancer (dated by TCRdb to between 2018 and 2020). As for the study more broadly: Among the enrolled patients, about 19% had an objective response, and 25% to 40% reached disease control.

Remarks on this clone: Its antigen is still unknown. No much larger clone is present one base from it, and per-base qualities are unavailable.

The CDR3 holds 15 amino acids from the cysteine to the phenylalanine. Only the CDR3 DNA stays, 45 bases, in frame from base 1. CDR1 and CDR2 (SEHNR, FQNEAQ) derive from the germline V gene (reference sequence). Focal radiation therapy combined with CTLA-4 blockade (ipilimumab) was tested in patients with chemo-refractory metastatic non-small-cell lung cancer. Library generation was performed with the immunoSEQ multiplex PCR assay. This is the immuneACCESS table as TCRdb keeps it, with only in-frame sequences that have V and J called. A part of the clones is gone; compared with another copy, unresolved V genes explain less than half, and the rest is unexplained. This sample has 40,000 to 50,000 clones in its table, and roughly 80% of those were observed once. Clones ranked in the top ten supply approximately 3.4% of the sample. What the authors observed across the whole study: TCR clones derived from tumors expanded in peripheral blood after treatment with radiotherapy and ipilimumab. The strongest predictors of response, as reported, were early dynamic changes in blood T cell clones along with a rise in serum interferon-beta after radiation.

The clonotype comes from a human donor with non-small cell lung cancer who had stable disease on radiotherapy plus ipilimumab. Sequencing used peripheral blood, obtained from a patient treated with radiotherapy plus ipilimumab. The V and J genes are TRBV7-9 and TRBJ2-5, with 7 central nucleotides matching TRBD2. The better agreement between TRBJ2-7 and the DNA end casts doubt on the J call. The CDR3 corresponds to CASSPPLGGSYEQYF. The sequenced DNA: TGTGCCAGCAGCCCGCCGCTCGGGGGGTCCTACGAGCAGTACTTC.